This TCR beta chain was sequenced for a study of cytomegalovirus exposure and HLA in healthy donors. General study points: The authors excluded some V segments, including TRBV6-2 and TRBV6-3, as indistinguishable. Most CMV-associated TCR beta chains appeared HLA-restricted in a later analysis.

The CDR3 contains 15 residues. Trimming took 2 bases from V and 3 from J, leaving 12 bases between them. Germline V gene sequence: CDR1 SNHLY, CDR2 FYNNEI. Turning to this clone: The antigen is unknown.

Amplification used 60 Vbeta primers and 13 Jbeta primers. Here immunoSEQ multiplex PCR was the method, and the copy in TCRdb shows in-frame clones only, minus some. The sample holds more than 90,000 clones, 55% to 65% seen once. The chain recombines TRBV2 with TRBJ2-3; TRBD1 is a possible D gene (6 bases). Source material: PBMCs. The sequence derives from a woman between 25 and 40 years old in good health and CMV-seronegative. In DNA, the CDR3 is TGTGCCAGCAGTGAACAGGGGATGGGGACAGATACGCAGTATTTT. This translates into CASSEQGMGTDTQYF.